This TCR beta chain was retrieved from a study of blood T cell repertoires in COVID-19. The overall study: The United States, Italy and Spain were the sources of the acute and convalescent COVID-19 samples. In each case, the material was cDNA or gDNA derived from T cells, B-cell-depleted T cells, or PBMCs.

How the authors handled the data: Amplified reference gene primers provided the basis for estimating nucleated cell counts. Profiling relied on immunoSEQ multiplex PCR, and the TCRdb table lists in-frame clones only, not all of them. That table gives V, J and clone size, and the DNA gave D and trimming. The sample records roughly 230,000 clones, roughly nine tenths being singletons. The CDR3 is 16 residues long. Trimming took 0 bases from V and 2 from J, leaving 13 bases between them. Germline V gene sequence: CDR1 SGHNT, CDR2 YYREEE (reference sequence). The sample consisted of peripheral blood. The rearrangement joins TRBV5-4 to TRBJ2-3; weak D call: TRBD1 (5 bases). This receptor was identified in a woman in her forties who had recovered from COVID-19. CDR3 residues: CASSLARVQATDTQYF. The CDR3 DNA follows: TGTGCCAGCAGCTTGGCTCGGGTACAGGCCACAGATACGCAGTATTTT.